A single sample is the source of the 12 T cell receptor beta chains below, sequenced in a study of blood T cell repertoires in COVID-19. The method was immunoSEQ multiplex PCR; TCRdb's version includes in-frame clones alone and lacks a portion of them. Of over 300,000 clones listed, around 86% were seen once; the top ten hold about 10%. Sequences were obtained from PBMCs or T cells enriched from blood (not recorded which). Receptors were obtained from a young woman who had recovered from COVID-19.

This sequence joins TRBV4-1 and TRBJ1-1; 11 bases are shared with TRBD1. CDR1 MGHRA and CDR2 YSYEKL come from the germline V gene. V shed 4 bases, J shed 1 base, and the junction held 8 bases outside the gene matches. The CDR3 sequence is 17 residues long. CDR3 sequence: CASSRRTGGARNTEAFF. CDR3 nucleotide sequence: TGCGCCAGCAGCCGACGGACAGGGGGCGCGAGGAACACTGAAGCTTTCTTT.

This chain uses TRBV7-3 with TRBJ2-1, with TRBD2 matching over 13 bases. Germline assignment: CDR1 SGHTA and CDR2 FQGTGA. Trimming at V came to 4 bases and at J to 8 bases, leaving 5 bases not matched to a gene. The CDR3 sequence is 15 residues long. The CDR3 region is CASSSGLAGVHEQFF. CDR3 in DNA: TGTGCCAGCAGCTCAGGACTAGCGGGGGTCCATGAGCAGTTCTTC.

The chain combines TRBV2 with TRBJ2-4; perhaps TRBD2 as D (5 bases). The CDR3 consists of 15 residues. Germline lookup yields CDR1 SNHLY and CDR2 FYNNEI. Trimming stripped 7 bases from V and 2 bases from J, with 15 bases between. The CDR3 region has the DNA TGTGCCAGCACGACTACCTTCCTTACCAAAAACATTCAGTACTTC. Amino acid sequence: CASTTTFLTKNIQYF.

J is TRBJ2-7 and V is TRBV6-5, with 7 positions matching TRBD1. V lost 6 bases to trimming and J lost 2 bases; unmatched junction nucleotides: 4. In germline, CDR1 is MNHEY, CDR2 SVGAGI. The CDR3 is made up of 13 amino acids. CDR3 DNA sequence: TGTGCCAGCAGCCCCGGGACAGCCTACGAGCAGTACTTC. It encodes CASSPGTAYEQYF.

The rearrangement links TRBV19 to TRBJ2-5; possibly TRBD2 for D (6 bases). Trimming left V 9 bases short and J 5 bases short, with 13 bases between. Germline V CDR1 and CDR2: LNHDA, SQIVND (reference sequence). The CDR3 is 12 amino acids. The chain's CDR3 is CARGGARETQYF. Here the CDR3 DNA reads TGTGCCAGGGGAGGAGCCCGGGAGACCCAGTACTTC.

The V and J genes are TRBV6-6 and TRBJ1-2; 7 bases map to TRBD1. The CDR3 is 15 residues long. V lost 4 bases, J lost 4 bases, and 9 bases stayed unmatched. Germline assignment: CDR1 MNHNY and CDR2 SVGAGI (reference sequence). CDR3 sequence reads: CASSSPTGKAYGYTF. The CDR3 DNA sequence: TGTGCCAGCAGTTCCCCGACAGGGAAGGCCTATGGCTACACCTTC.

V and J are TRBV7-9 and TRBJ1-5; D perhaps matches TRBD1 (6 bases). CDR3 length: 19 residues. The V and J ends lost 2 bases and 5 bases respectively, with 25 bases between them. Germline CDR1 is SEHNR and CDR2 is FQNEAQ (reference sequence). CDR3 nucleotide sequence: TGTGCCAGCAGCTTAAAGGACCCGCCGGGACAAGAAACTTATCAGCCCCAGCATTTT. Its translation: CASSLKDPPGQETYQPQHF.

The CDR3 DNA reads TGTGCCAGCTCACCACCGATCGGGGATACGCAGTATTTT. This codes for CASSPPIGDTQYF. V and J are TRBV18 and TRBJ2-3; no reliable D call. The germline CDR1 and CDR2 sequences are KGHSH and LQKENI. The CDR3 length is 13 residues. The ends were cut back, 0 bases at V and 6 bases at J, with 7 bases in the middle.

The genes are TRBV10-2 and TRBJ2-1; 14 nucleotides align to TRBD2. CDR3 length: 19 residues. Germline V lookup: CDR1 WSHSY, CDR2 SAAADI. J gave up 2 bases and V 3 bases, and 9 bases lay outside the gene matches. The CDR3 spells CASSDPTGLAGETYNEQFF. The CDR3 DNA is TGCGCCAGCAGTGACCCGACGGGACTAGCGGGGGAAACCTACAATGAGCAGTTCTTC.

This clone was found once. The chain carries TRBV28 and TRBJ1-2; D is perhaps TRBD1 (5 bases). V was shortened by 9 bases and J by 6 bases, with 11 bases between the two germline ends. Germline values: CDR1 MDHEN, CDR2 SYDVKM. The CDR3 loop spans 11 amino acids. CDR3 in DNA: TGTGCCAGTTACAGGCTCAATGGCTACACCTTC. Translated: CASYRLNGYTF.

This chain links TRBV30 with TRBJ2-1, with D unresolved. V dropped 3 bases and J dropped 3 bases, with 12 bases sitting between them. Germline V gives CDR1 GTSNPN, CDR2 SVGIG (reference sequence). This CDR3 spans 14 amino acids. CDR3 protein: CAWRVQFFYNEQFF. CDR3 bases: TGTGCCTGGAGGGTACAGTTTTTCTACAATGAGCAGTTCTTC.

This chain uses TRBV5-4 with TRBJ2-3, with 7 bases aligning to TRBD2. The germline V gene encodes CDR1 SGHNT and CDR2 YYREEE (reference sequence). This CDR3 has 15 amino acids. J gave up 2 bases and V 4 bases, and 7 bases lay outside the gene matches. In DNA form, the CDR3 reads TGTGCCAGCAGCGAACCGGGACTACCCACAGATACGCAGTATTTT. Translated: CASSEPGLPTDTQYF.